This T cell receptor (beta chain) was sequenced in a study of molecular identifiers for immune sequencing clone quantification. Whole-study context: With replicates, the RNA of about 20,000 or 100,000 naive CD8 cells was split five ways and four were sequenced. Whole-study results and caveats: Should identical TCR molecules share a barcode, the sizes of highly expanded clones could be underestimated.

The bulk TCR libraries were made with methods described before and with listed TCR primers. TCRdb independently ran MiXCR on the PCR reads; one entry per CDR3 protein. This sample has about 65,000 distinct CDR3 sequences, with around a sixth found just once. This clonotype was found a few times. The antigen is undetermined. V shed 5 bases, J shed 4 bases, and the junction held 10 bases outside the gene matches. Germline V gives CDR1 SEHNR, CDR2 FQNEAQ (reference sequence). CDR3 length equals 15 residues. The source material was naive CD8+ T cells from blood, with Jurkat cell RNA spiked in. As to subset: FACS-sorted CD8+CD4-CCR7+CD45RA+ naive T cells. This TCR was sampled from a human donor in good health. Some libraries in this study had Jurkat cell RNA spiked in. The V and J genes are TRBV7-9 and TRBJ1-1; 7 bases fit TRBD1. Written as DNA, the CDR3 is TGTGCCAGCAGCACCGGCAGGGGGGCCATCACTGAAGCTTTCTTT. This sequence encodes CASSTGRGAITEAFF.